The 12 T cell receptor beta chains below were found in one sample sequenced in a study of cytomegalovirus exposure and HLA in healthy donors. In the PCR, 60 Vbeta and 13 Jbeta primers were used. Only in-frame clones appear in the TCRdb table, and some are missing; sequencing was by immunoSEQ multiplex PCR. The sample holds just over 200,000 clones, around 83% seen once. Material: PBMCs. Receptors originate from a woman aged 35 to 49 in good health and CMV-seronegative.

The J gene is TRBJ2-7, the V gene TRBV6-5, with D unclear. V lost 4 bases and J 3 bases, leaving 10 bases between the germline ends. The germline gives CDR1 MNHEY, CDR2 SVGAGI. The CDR3 runs to 13 residues. The chain's CDR3 is CASSSNYGYEQYF. The CDR3 bases are TGTGCCAGCAGTTCCAACTACGGCTACGAGCAGTACTTC.

V is TRBV9 and J is TRBJ2-7; tentatively, D is TRBD2 (6 bases). Germline values: CDR1 SGDLS, CDR2 YYNGEE. V lost 3 bases, J lost 3 bases, and 13 bases lay in between. This CDR3 spans 14 amino acids. CDR3 region: CASSASGVNYEQYF. CDR3 nucleotide sequence: TGTGCCAGCAGCGCCTCGGGAGTAAACTACGAGCAGTACTTC.

The rearrangement joins TRBV19 to TRBJ1-1; D not certain. This CDR3 has 14 amino acids. Germline CDR1 and CDR2: LNHDA and SQIVND (reference sequence). V lost 3 bases to trimming and J lost 0 bases, with 8 bases between them. CDR3: CASSIDILNTEAFF. The DNA for the CDR3 is TGTGCCAGTAGTATCGACATCTTGAACACTGAAGCTTTCTTT.

The table lists this clone with a few counts. This chain links TRBV10-3 with TRBJ1-3, with D possibly being TRBD1 (6 bases). Looked up from germline, CDR1 is ENHRY and CDR2 is SYGVKD. The CDR3 runs 13 residues. V lost 9 bases to trimming and J lost 2 bases, with 11 bases between them. CDR3 in DNA: TGTGCCATTATGGGGGCGCCTGGAAACACCATATATTTT. Its protein is CAIMGAPGNTIYF.

The chain carries TRBV18 and TRBJ2-3, with D possibly matching TRBD2 (7 bases). CDR1 and CDR2 from the germline V gene are KGHSH and LQKENI. CDR3 length: 16 residues. V was shortened by 2 bases and J by 4 bases, with 16 bases between the two germline ends. The chain's CDR3 is CASSPIRGARADTQYF. The CDR3 DNA is TGTGCCAGCTCACCAATTCGGGGGGCGAGGGCAGATACGCAGTATTTT.

This clone has more than one count but fewer than ten. This chain joins TRBV19 and TRBJ2-7, with D unclear. V was cut by 2 bases and J by 4 bases, with 15 bases left in between. Germline V CDR1 and CDR2: LNHDA, SQIVND (reference sequence). There are 15 residues in the CDR3. Here the CDR3 DNA reads TGTGCCAGTAGTATACGCTGGCGGCCACCTTACGAGCAGTACTTC. The encoded protein is CASSIRWRPPYEQYF.

The chain joins TRBV7-3 to TRBJ2-7, with D perhaps matching TRBD2 (6 bases). V was clipped by 2 bases and J by 7 bases, with 18 bases between them. The CDR3 consists of 15 residues. Germline V CDR1 and CDR2: SGHTA, FQGTGA. The CDR3, as DNA: TGTGCCAGCAGCTTAGAACGCGGCAGGGCGGGGGAGCAGTACTTC. The encoded protein is CASSLERGRAGEQYF.

The chain joins TRBV19 to TRBJ1-1, with TRBD1 identical over 7 bases. V lost 6 bases, J lost 1 base, and 8 bases stayed unmatched. The CDR3 consists of 15 residues. Per the germline V gene, CDR1 is LNHDA and CDR2 is SQIVND (reference sequence). The CDR3 nucleotides are TGTGCCAGTAGCGATAGACAGGGTGCGAACACTGAAGCTTTCTTT. This codes for CASSDRQGANTEAFF.

The V gene is TRBV19, the J gene TRBJ1-2, with D perhaps TRBD1 (5 bases). The CDR3 has 15 residues. V lost 5 bases and J 0 bases, leaving 13 bases between the germline ends. The germline V gene has CDR1 LNHDA and CDR2 SQIVND (reference sequence). The chain's CDR3 is CASSFQGSANYGYTF. DNA of the CDR3: TGTGCCAGTAGTTTCCAGGGTTCGGCTAACTATGGCTACACCTTC.

In this sample, this clone turned up a few times. The V gene is TRBV6-1, the J gene TRBJ1-1, with D perhaps TRBD1 (6 bases). V dropped 0 bases and J dropped 4 bases, with 9 bases sitting between them. The germline CDR1 and CDR2 sequences are MNHNS and SASEGT. The CDR3 length is 14 residues. The CDR3 sequence is CASSEARGGTEAFF. As DNA, the CDR3 is TGTGCCAGCAGTGAAGCGCGAGGGGGCACTGAAGCTTTCTTT.

The chain uses TRBV5-1 and TRBJ2-7; D might be TRBD2 (5 bases). The germline V and J ends were trimmed by 7 bases and 7 bases, with 15 bases remaining between them. This CDR3 is 12 amino acids long. Germline V lookup: CDR1 SGHRS, CDR2 YFSETQ. CDR3 nucleotide sequence: TGCGCCAGCGGTACGGGGTTCGGTGAGCAGTACTTC. It translates to CASGTGFGEQYF. Drawing the rest from reference TRBV5-1 and TRBJ2-7, the complete variable domain is KAGVTQTPRYLIKTRGQQVTLSCSPISGHRSVSWYQQTPGQGLQFLFEYFSETQRNKGNFPGRFSGRQFSNSRSEMNVSTLELGDSALYLCASGTGFGEQYFGPGTRLTVT.

This sequence joins TRBV6-1 and TRBJ2-5; 13 nucleotides align to TRBD2. CDR1 MNHNS and CDR2 SASEGT come from the germline V gene. Germline trimming cut 4 bases from V and 5 bases from J; bases unmatched to any gene: 7. The length of the CDR3 is 16 residues. The DNA for the CDR3 is TGTGCCAGCAGTGGGTGGACTAGCGGGAGTTGGGAGACCCAGTACTTC. Translated: CASSGWTSGSWETQYF.